A selection of T cell receptor beta chains follows, all from one sample in a study of high-grade serous ovarian cancer treatment subgroups. Only in-frame clones appear in the TCRdb table, and some are missing; sequencing was by immunoSEQ multiplex PCR. Among 11,000 or so clones listed, around 86% were seen once. Sequenced input: tumor tissue. These receptors all come from a human donor with high-grade serous ovarian cancer. Both conserved end residues are part of each CDR3. The order of the fields is clone size, V gene, D gene, J gene, CDR3 protein, CDR3 DNA. A D gene is named only where the DNA matches it firmly. Only part of the rows carry a size: once, few, many, or a class if the clone is expanded.

-	TRBV6-5	-	TRBJ1-5	CASRRGASNQPQHF	TGTGCCAGCAGGCGGGGGGCAAGCAATCAGCCCCAGCATTTT
few	TRBV27	-	TRBJ2-3	CASSLGGGTDTQYF	TGTGCCAGCAGTTTAGGTGGGGGTACGGATACGCAGTATTTT
once	TRBV19	-	TRBJ1-2	CASSIEQGGGYTF	TGTGCCAGTAGTATAGAACAGGGAGGCGGCTACACCTTC
-	TRBV5-6	-	TRBJ1-2	CASSASGGGYGYTF	TGTGCCAGCAGCGCCTCGGGGGGGGGCTATGGCTACACCTTC
-	TRBV4-1	TRBD2	TRBJ2-4	CASSQGPGGDIQYF	TGCGCCAGCAGCCAAGGGCCGGGAGGTGACATTCAGTACTTC
-	TRBV28	-	TRBJ2-1	CASSSTGMGLNEQFF	TGTGCCAGCAGTTCCACAGGGATGGGATTAAATGAGCAGTTCTTC
-	TRBV28	-	TRBJ2-7	CASREAGWVRYEQYF	TGTGCCAGCAGGGAGGCTGGGTGGGTCCGGTACGAGCAGTACTTC
-	TRBV4-1	TRBD1	TRBJ1-5	CASSLQGANSNQPQHF	TGCGCCAGCAGCCTGCAGGGGGCTAATAGCAATCAGCCCCAGCATTTT
-	TRBV2	-	TRBJ2-5	CASSQKRGVQETQYF	TGTGCCAGCAGTCAAAAGAGGGGGGTTCAAGAGACCCAGTACTTC
-	TRBV11-2	TRBD2	TRBJ2-7	CASSRGRYEQYF	TGTGCCAGCAGCCGCGGGAGGTACGAGCAGTACTTC
-	TRBV5-4	-	TRBJ2-7	CASSHILNHEQYF	TGTGCCAGCAGCCACATACTGAACCACGAGCAGTACTTC
-	TRBV13	-	TRBJ2-7	CASSLAGRIYEQYF	TGTGCCAGCAGCTTAGCGGGACGGATCTACGAGCAGTACTTC
-	TRBV27	-	TRBJ2-7	CASSLGQSTKEQYF	TGTGCCAGCAGTTTGGGGCAGAGTACGAAGGAGCAGTACTTC
-	TRBV7-2	-	TRBJ1-2	CASSLDRSYGYTF	TGTGCCAGCAGCTTAGACAGGAGCTATGGCTACACCTTC